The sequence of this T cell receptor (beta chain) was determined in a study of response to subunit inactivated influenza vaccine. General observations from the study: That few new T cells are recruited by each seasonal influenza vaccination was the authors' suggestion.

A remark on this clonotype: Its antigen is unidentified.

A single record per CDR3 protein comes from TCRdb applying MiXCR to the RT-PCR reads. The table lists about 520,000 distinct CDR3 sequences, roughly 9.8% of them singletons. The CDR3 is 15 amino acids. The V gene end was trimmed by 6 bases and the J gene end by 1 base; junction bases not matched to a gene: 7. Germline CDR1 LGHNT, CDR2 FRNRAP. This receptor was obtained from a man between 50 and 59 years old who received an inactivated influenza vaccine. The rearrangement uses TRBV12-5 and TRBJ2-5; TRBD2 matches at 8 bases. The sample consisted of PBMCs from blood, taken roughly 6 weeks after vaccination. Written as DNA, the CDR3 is TGTGCTAGTGGGTTTGTAGCGGGGATCCAAGAGACCCAGTACTTC. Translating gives CASGFVAGIQETQYF.